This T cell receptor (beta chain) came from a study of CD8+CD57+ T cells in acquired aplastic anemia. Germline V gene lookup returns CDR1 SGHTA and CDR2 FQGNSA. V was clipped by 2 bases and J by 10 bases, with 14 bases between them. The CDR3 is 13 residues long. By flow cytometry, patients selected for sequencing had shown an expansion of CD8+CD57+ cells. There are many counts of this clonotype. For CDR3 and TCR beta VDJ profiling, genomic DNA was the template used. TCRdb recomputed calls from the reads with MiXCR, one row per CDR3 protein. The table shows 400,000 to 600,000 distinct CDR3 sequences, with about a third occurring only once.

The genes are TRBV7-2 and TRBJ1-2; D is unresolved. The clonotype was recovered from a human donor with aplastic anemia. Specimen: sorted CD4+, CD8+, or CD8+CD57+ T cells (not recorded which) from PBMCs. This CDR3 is CASSLLGTDSYTF. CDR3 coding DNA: TGTGCCAGCAGCTTATTGGGCACGGACTCCTACACCTTC. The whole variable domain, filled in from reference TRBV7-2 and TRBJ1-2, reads GAGVSQSPSNKVTEKGKDVELRCDPISGHTALYWYRQSLGQGLEFLIYFQGNSAPDKSGLPSDRFSAERTGGSVSTLTIQRTQQEDSAVYLCASSLLGTDSYTFGSGTRLTVV.